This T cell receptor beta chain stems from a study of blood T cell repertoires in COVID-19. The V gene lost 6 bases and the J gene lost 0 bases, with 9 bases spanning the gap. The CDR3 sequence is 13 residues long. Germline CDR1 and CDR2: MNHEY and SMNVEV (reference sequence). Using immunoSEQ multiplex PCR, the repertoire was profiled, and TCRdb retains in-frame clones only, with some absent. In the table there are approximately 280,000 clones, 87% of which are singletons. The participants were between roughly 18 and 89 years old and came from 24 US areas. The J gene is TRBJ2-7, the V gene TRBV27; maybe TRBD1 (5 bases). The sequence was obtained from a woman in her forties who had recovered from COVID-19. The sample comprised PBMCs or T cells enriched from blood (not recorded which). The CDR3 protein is CASRLTASYEQYF. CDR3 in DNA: TGTGCCAGCAGATTGACAGCCTCCTACGAGCAGTACTTC.